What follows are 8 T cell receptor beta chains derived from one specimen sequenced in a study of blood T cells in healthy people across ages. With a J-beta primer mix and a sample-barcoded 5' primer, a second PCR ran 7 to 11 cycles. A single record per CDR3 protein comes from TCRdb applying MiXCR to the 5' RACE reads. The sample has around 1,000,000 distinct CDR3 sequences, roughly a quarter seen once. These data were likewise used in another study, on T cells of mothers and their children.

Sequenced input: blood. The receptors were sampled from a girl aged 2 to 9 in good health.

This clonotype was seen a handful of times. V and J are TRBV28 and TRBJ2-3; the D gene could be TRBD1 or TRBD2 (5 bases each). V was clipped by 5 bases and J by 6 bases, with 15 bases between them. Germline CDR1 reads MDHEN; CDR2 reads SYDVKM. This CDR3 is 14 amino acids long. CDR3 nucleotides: TGTGCCAGCAGTCCCACCGACTGGGGGGATACGCAGTATTTT. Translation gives CASSPTDWGDTQYF.

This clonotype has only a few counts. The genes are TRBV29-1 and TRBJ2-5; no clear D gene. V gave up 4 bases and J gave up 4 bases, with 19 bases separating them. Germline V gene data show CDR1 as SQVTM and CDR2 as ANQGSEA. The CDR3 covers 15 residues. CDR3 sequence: CSVGGEAVALETQYF. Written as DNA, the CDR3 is TGCAGCGTTGGAGGTGAGGCCGTAGCATTAGAGACCCAGTACTTC.

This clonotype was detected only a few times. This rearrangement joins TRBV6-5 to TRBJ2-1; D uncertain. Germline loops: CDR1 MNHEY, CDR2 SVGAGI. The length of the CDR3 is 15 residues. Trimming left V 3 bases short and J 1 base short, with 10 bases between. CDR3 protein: CASSYSAVSYNEQFF. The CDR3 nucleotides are TGTGCCAGCAGTTATTCGGCGGTTTCCTACAATGAGCAGTTCTTC.

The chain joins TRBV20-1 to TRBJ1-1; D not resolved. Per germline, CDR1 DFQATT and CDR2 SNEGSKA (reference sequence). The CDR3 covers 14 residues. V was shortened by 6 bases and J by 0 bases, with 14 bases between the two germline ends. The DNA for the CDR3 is TGCAGTGCCATGGTAGTAGGTATGAACACTGAAGCTTTCTTT. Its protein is CSAMVVGMNTEAFF.

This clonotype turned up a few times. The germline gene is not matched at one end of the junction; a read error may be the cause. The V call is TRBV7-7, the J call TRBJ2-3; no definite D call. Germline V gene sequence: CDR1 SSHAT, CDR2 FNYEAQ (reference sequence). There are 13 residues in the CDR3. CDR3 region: CASSLWLEDTQYF. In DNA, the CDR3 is TGTGCTAGCAGCTTATGGCTGGAAGATACGCAGTATTTT.

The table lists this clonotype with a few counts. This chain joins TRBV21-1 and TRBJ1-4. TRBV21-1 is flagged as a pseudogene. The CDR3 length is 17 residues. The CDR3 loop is CASSYRPRRAFREKLFF. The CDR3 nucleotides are TGTGCCAGCAGCTACAGACCCCGACGGGCTTTCCGCGAAAAACTGTTTTTT.

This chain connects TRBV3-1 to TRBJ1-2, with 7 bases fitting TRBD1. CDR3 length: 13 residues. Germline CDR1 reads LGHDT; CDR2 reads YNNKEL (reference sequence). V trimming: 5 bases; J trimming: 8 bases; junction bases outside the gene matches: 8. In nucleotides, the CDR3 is TGTGCCAGCAGCGAAACAGGGGTTTGGGGCTACACCTTC. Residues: CASSETGVWGYTF.

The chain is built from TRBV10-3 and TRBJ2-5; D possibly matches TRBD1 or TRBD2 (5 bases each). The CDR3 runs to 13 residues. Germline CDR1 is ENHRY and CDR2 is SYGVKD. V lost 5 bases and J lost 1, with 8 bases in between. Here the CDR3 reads CAISHGAQETQYF. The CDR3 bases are TGTGCCATCAGTCACGGGGCCCAAGAGACCCAGTACTTC.